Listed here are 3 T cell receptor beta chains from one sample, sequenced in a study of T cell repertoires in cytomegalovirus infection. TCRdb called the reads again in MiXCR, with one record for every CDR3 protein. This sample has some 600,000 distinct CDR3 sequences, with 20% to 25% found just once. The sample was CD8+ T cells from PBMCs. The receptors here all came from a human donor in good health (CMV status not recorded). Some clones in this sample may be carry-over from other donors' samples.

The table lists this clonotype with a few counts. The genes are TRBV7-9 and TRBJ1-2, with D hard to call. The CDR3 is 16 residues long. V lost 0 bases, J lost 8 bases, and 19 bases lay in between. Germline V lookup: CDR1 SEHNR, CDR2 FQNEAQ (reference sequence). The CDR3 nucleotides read TGTGCCAGCAGCTTAGCCGGTATAGGCTCTTTGGAGGGCTACACCTTC. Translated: CASSLAGIGSLEGYTF.

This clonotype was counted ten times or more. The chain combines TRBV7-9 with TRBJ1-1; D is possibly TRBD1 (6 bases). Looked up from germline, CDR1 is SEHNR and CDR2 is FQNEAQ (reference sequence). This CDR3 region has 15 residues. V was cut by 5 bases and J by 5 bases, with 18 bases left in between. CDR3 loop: CASSKPSGVITEAFF. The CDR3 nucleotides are TGTGCCAGCAGCAAACCCTCAGGGGTAATTACTGAAGCTTTCTTT.

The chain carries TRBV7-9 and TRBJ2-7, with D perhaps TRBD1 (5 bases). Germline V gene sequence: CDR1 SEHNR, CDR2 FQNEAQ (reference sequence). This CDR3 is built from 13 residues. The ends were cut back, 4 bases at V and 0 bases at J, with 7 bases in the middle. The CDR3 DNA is TGTGCCAGCAGCTCACAGGCCTCCTACGAGCAGTACGTC. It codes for CASSSQASYEQYV.